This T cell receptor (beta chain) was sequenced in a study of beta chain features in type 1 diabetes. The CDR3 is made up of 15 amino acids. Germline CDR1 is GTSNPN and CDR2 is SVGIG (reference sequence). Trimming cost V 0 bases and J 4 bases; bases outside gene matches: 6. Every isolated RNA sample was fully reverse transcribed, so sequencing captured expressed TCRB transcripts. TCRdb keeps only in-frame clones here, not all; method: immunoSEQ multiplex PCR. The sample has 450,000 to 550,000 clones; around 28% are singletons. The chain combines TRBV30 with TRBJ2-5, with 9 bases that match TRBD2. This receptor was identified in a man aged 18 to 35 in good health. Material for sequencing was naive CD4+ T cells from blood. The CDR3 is CAWSVQAGGRETQYF. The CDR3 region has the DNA TGTGCCTGGAGTGTACAAGCGGGAGGAAGAGAGACCCAGTACTTC.